The following is a T cell receptor (beta chain) sequence with its context. Trimming took off 3 bases at V and 2 bases at J, with 12 bases between the two ends. CDR3 size: 14 residues. The germline gives CDR1 SGDLS, CDR2 YYNGEE. The protocol was immunoSEQ multiplex PCR, while the TCRdb copy is restricted to in-frame clones and leaves out a portion. The sample shows around 220,000 clones, around 80% of them seen only once. The sample is drawn from a study of blood T cell repertoires in COVID-19. The chain is built from TRBV9 and TRBJ2-7; maybe TRBD2 (6 bases). The origin of this receptor is a woman aged 40-49 years with acute COVID-19. The sequenced material came from PBMCs or T cells enriched from blood (not recorded which). The CDR3 nucleotides are TGTGCCAGCAGCGCTGACAGCGGGCCCTACGAGCAGTACTTC. Amino acid sequence: CASSADSGPYEQYF.